This T cell receptor (beta chain) was obtained from a study of CD8 T cells in ankylosing spondylitis. Germline V gene data show CDR1 as LGHNA and CDR2 as YSLEER. The CDR3 sequence is 17 residues long. V lost 0 bases and J lost 12; bases outside the gene matches: 13. This clonotype was detected ten times or more. The antigen is not known. General study findings and limits: CD8+ by phenotype, disease-linked clones were relatively rare in peripheral blood. As reported, disease-linked clones showed significant enrichment in matched ankylosing spondylitis synovial fluid. A TCR beta motif made of eight highly homologous variants seemed typical of ankylosing spondylitis blood. Some motif variants were previously reported in reactive arthritis synovial fluid and blood.

It was by quantitative 5'-RACE with molecular barcodes that TCR beta libraries were made. TCRdb analysed the 5' RACE reads with MiXCR anew, one entry per CDR3 protein. The sample holds some 140,000 distinct CDR3 sequences, about 15% seen once. The receptor was derived from a male donor with ankylosing spondylitis. Sequencing was performed on blood, either unsorted or a sorted T cell fraction (not recorded which). The genes are TRBV4-3 and TRBJ2-3; 12 nucleotides align to TRBD2. This chain's CDR3 is CASSQEKGLAGGPSQYF. The CDR3 nucleotides read TGCGCCAGCAGCCAAGAAAAGGGGCTAGCGGGAGGGCCGTCCCAGTATTTT.